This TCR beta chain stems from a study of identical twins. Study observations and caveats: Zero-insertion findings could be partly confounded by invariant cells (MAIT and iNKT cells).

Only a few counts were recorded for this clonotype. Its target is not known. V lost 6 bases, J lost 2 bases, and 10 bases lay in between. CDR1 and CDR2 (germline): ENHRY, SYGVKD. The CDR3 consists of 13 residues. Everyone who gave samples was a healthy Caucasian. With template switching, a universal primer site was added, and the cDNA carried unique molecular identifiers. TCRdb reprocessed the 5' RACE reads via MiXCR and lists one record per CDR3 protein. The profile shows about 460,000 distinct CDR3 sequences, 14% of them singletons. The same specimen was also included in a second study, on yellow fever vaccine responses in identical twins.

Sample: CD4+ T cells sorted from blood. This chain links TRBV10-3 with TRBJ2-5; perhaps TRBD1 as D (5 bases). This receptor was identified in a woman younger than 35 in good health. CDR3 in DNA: TGTGCCATCAGCCCGGCAGGGCAAGAGACCCAGTACTTC. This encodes CAISPAGQETQYF.